The clone carrying this TCR beta chain has a handful of counts. Its specificity is not known. The CDR3 has 12 amino acids. The V gene lost 5 bases and the J gene lost 2 bases, with 6 bases spanning the gap. Germline V gene lookup returns CDR1 SGHRS and CDR2 YFSETQ. The data derive from a study of CD8 T cells in ankylosing spondylitis. Study-wide points: A TCR beta motif made of eight highly homologous variants seemed typical of ankylosing spondylitis blood. According to the report, clones linked to the disease were significantly enriched in matched synovial fluid samples taken from ankylosing spondylitis patients.

Quantitative 5'-RACE was performed with molecular barcodes, and it yielded the TCR beta libraries. Each CDR3 protein is one row after TCRdb ran MiXCR on the 5' RACE reads. The table has about 750,000 distinct CDR3 sequences, 15% to 20% seen once. The chain carries TRBV5-1 and TRBJ2-3; D gene uncertain. This TCR was recovered from a male donor with ankylosing spondylitis. The source material was blood, either unsorted or a sorted T cell fraction (not recorded which). The CDR3 nucleotides are TGCGCCAGCAGTCAATTCACAGATACGCAGTATTTT. This sequence encodes CASSQFTDTQYF.